The sample holds a few counts of the clone carrying this TCR beta chain. The V gene lost 0 bases and the J gene lost 6 bases, with 13 bases spanning the gap. The V gene's germline CDR1 is SGHRS and CDR2 YFSETQ. This CDR3 region has 15 residues. The PCR had 60 Vbeta and 13 Jbeta primers. TCRdb's copy holds only in-frame clones and misses some; the assay was immunoSEQ multiplex PCR. The table lists around 150,000 clones, approximately 62% of them singletons, with approximately 1.7% in the top ten. This entry is derived from a study of cytomegalovirus exposure and HLA in healthy donors. The sequence came from a human donor in good health. Sequenced sample: PBMCs. This rearrangement joins TRBV5-1 to TRBJ2-1, with D unclear. Here the CDR3 reads CASSLDNYPSNEQFF. The CDR3 nucleotides read TGCGCCAGCAGCTTGGACAACTACCCTTCCAATGAGCAGTTCTTC. The full variable domain, completed using reference TRBV5-1 and TRBJ2-1, is KAGVTQTPRYLIKTRGQQVTLSCSPISGHRSVSWYQQTPGQGLQFLFEYFSETQRNKGNFPGRFSGRQFSNSRSEMNVSTLELGDSALYLCASSLDNYPSNEQFFGPGTRLTVL.